This T cell receptor (beta chain) was profiled in a study of blood T cell repertoires in COVID-19. Looking at the study overall: Whether acute or convalescent, the COVID-19 samples came from the United States, Italy and Spain.

Participants came from fewer than 25 US areas, aged roughly 18 to 100 years. The CDR3 runs to 16 residues. Trimming took 6 bases from V and 6 from J, leaving 21 bases between them. Looked up from germline, CDR1 is MDHEN and CDR2 is SYDVKM. The data were produced by immunoSEQ multiplex PCR, yet TCRdb's version contains in-frame clones alone and is incomplete. This sample yields some 210,000 clones, of which 80% are seen a single time; 4.3% belongs to the top ten. The sample taken for sequencing was PBMCs or T cells enriched from blood (not recorded which). This receptor was obtained from a man aged 30 to 45 with acute COVID-19. The J gene is TRBJ1-5, the V gene TRBV28; tentative D call: TRBD1 (6 bases). The CDR3 coding sequence is TGTGCCAGCAGAAGGGAGGGGGGAGGCAGGGGTCAGCCCCAGCATTTT. As protein: CASRREGGGRGQPQHF.